This TCR beta chain was sequenced during a study of cytomegalovirus exposure and HLA in healthy donors. PCR used 60 Vbeta primers and 13 Jbeta primers. Using immunoSEQ multiplex PCR, the repertoire was profiled, and TCRdb retains in-frame clones only, with some absent. The sample has around 200,000 clones; approximately 80% are singletons. V shed 4 bases and J shed 0 bases, with 16 bases lying between them. CDR3 length equals 17 residues. Germline V lookup: CDR1 LNHDA, CDR2 SQIVND (reference sequence). The TCR was taken from a woman in her forties or fifties in good health and CMV-seropositive. The chain has TRBV19 and TRBJ1-5, with a tentative D call TRBD1 (6 bases). The material sequenced was PBMCs. CDR3 in DNA: TGTGCCAGTAGTACTAGACAGGATACTGATAGCAATCAGCCCCAGCATTTT. Residues: CASSTRQDTDSNQPQHF. Filled out from reference TRBV19 and TRBJ1-5, the complete variable domain reads DGGITQSPKYLFRKEGQNVTLSCEQNLNHDAMYWYRQDPGQGLRLIYYSQIVNDFQKGDIAEGYSVSREKKESFPLTVTSAQKNPTAFYLCASSTRQDTDSNQPQHFGDGTRLSIL.